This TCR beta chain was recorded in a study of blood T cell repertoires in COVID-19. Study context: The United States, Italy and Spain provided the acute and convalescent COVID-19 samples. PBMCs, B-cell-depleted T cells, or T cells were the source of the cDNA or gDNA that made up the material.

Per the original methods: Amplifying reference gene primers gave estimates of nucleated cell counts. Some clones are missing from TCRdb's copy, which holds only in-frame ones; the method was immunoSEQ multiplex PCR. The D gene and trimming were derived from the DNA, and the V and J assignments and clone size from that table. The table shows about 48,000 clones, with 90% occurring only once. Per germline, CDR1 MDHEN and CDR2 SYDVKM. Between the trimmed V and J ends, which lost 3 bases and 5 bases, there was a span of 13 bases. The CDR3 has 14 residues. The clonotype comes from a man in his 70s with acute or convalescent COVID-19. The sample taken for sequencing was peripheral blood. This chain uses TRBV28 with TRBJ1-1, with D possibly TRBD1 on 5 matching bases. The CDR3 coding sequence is TGTGCCAGCAGTTTTCGGGGGTTGGGGACTGAAGCTTTCTTT. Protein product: CASSFRGLGTEAFF.